Sequencing of this T cell receptor beta chain was carried out in a study of blood T cell repertoires in COVID-19. Overall study context: Italy, Spain and the United States were the sources of the convalescent and acute COVID-19 samples.

Methods used by the authors: The authors estimated nucleated cell counts from reference gene primer amplification. This table comes from immunoSEQ multiplex PCR, and its TCRdb copy is limited to in-frame clones, with some not included. V and J calls and clone size are copied from that table; D and trimming were computed from the DNA. The data hold fewer than 85,000 clones, with 75% to 90% observed a single time. Source material: peripheral blood. This TCR was sampled from an elderly man with acute or convalescent COVID-19.

For the CDR3, the DNA is TGCAGTGCTAGTTGGCAGGGTGACGATCAGCCCCAGCATTTT. It yields the protein CSASWQGDDQPQHF. The chain has TRBV20-1 and TRBJ1-5; maybe TRBD1 (5 bases). From germline, CDR1 is DFQATT and CDR2 SNEGSKA (reference sequence). Trimming took 3 bases from V and 5 from J, leaving 14 bases between them. This CDR3 has 14 residues.